These 24 T cell receptor beta chains came from one sample sequenced in a study of technical replicates of blood from a handful of donors. The data were produced by immunoSEQ multiplex PCR, yet TCRdb's version contains in-frame clones alone and is incomplete. The sample has about 79,000 clones; approximately 92% are singletons. Sequenced: T cells isolated from PBMCs. The source of these receptors is a human donor in good health. Some clones in this sample may be carry-over from other donors' samples.

This clone was recorded once. The chain combines TRBV6-1 with TRBJ2-7, with D possibly matching TRBD2 (6 bases). Trimming pared 4 bases from V and 3 bases from J, leaving 16 bases between. The CDR3 loop spans 15 amino acids. Per the germline V gene, CDR1 is MNHNS and CDR2 is SASEGT. CDR3 bases: TGTGCCAGCAGTGCCCGGGACTTACCTGTCTACGAGCAGTACTTC. Translating it yields CASSARDLPVYEQYF.

The chain has TRBV5-4 and TRBJ1-1; D ambiguous. The V end was cut by 4 bases, the J end by 3 bases, with 10 bases between. This CDR3 is built from 13 residues. In germline, CDR1 is SGHNT, CDR2 YYREEE (reference sequence). The CDR3 protein is CASSRRVDTEAFF. CDR3 bases: TGTGCCAGCAGCCGCCGAGTCGACACTGAAGCTTTCTTT.

The chain couples TRBV6-5 to TRBJ2-7; TRBD1 agrees at 9 bases. Germline loops: CDR1 MNHEY, CDR2 SVGAGI. The CDR3 is 13 amino acids. The ends lost 5 bases at V and 6 bases at J; junction bases unmatched: 5. CDR3 sequence: CASSGTGFIEQYF. The CDR3 coding sequence is TGTGCCAGCAGTGGGACAGGGTTCATCGAGCAGTACTTC.

This clone appeared once. This rearrangement joins TRBV28 to TRBJ2-7; 8 bases map to TRBD1. Germline lookup yields CDR1 MDHEN and CDR2 SYDVKM. Trimming at V came to 5 bases and at J to 7 bases, leaving 13 bases not matched to a gene. This CDR3 comprises 15 residues. CDR3: CASSISTGGRYEQYF. As DNA, the CDR3 is TGTGCCAGCAGTATCTCCACAGGGGGACGATATGAGCAGTACTTC.

This clone came up a few times. The gene calls are TRBV14 and TRBJ1-1; D unclear. V was shortened by 2 bases and J by 7 bases, with 11 bases between the two germline ends. Germline V gives CDR1 SGHDN, CDR2 FVKESK. This CDR3 is built from 13 residues. The DNA for the CDR3 is TGTGCCAGCAGCCAAAACTTTGCCAATGAAGCTTTCTTT. It specifies CASSQNFANEAFF.

The gene calls are TRBV14 and TRBJ2-5; possibly TRBD2 for D (6 bases). CDR1 is SGHDN and CDR2 is FVKESK in the germline V gene. Trimming pared 3 bases from V and 4 bases from J, leaving 21 bases between. The CDR3 contains 17 residues. The CDR3 sequence: CASSHLREQTSGETQYF. The CDR3 coding sequence is TGTGCCAGCAGCCACTTACGGGAGCAAACTTCGGGAGAGACCCAGTACTTC.

The CDR3 DNA sequence: TGTGCCACCAGCATACAGGGATACTACGAGCAGTACTTC. Its translation is CATSIQGYYEQYF. The chain recombines TRBV15 with TRBJ2-7, with D possibly TRBD1 on 6 matching bases. The CDR3 has 13 amino acids. The germline CDR1 and CDR2 sequences are LNHNV and YYDKDF (reference sequence). V dropped 4 bases and J dropped 3 bases, with 10 bases sitting between them.

For this clone: The identical CDR3 is also encoded by other nucleotide sequences in the sample. The J gene is TRBJ2-3, the V gene TRBV4-1, with D unresolved. Per germline, CDR1 MGHRA and CDR2 YSYEKL. The CDR3 is 13 amino acids. V was clipped by 3 bases and J by 4 bases, with 8 bases between them. The CDR3 region has the DNA TGCGCCAGCAGCCACCCCCTTTCAGATACGCAGTATTTT. Protein sequence: CASSHPLSDTQYF.

The rearrangement uses TRBV6-5 and TRBJ1-2, with D possibly TRBD1 on 6 matching bases. The CDR3 covers 12 residues. The germline V and J ends were trimmed by 5 bases and 4 bases, with 8 bases remaining between them. Germline V gene lookup returns CDR1 MNHEY and CDR2 SVGAGI. The CDR3 coding sequence is TGTGCCAGCAGTGCCAGGGGCTATGGCTACACCTTC. Its protein product is CASSARGYGYTF.

The gene calls are TRBV30 and TRBJ1-5, with a weak D call TRBD1 (5 bases). Germline values: CDR1 GTSNPN, CDR2 SVGIG (reference sequence). Trimming left V 3 bases short and J 5 bases short, with 11 bases between. This CDR3 has 13 amino acids. The CDR3 is CAWSQGRDQPQHF. CDR3 coding DNA: TGTGCCTGGAGCCAGGGTAGAGATCAGCCCCAGCATTTT.

This chain connects TRBV27 to TRBJ2-7, with D possibly being TRBD2 (5 bases). With 4 bases removed from V and 0 bases from J, the gap between germline ends came to 7 bases. The length of the CDR3 is 13 residues. CDR1 and CDR2 from the germline V gene are MNHEY and SMNVEV (reference sequence). The CDR3 DNA reads as TGTGCCAGCAGTTCCGGGGTCTCCTACGAGCAGTACTTC. The encoded protein is CASSSGVSYEQYF.

The sample holds one count of this clone. The J gene is TRBJ2-2, the V gene TRBV27, with 10 bases that match TRBD2. The length of the CDR3 is 17 residues. J gave up 4 bases and V 3 bases, and 8 bases lay outside the gene matches. Germline-derived CDR1 and CDR2 are MNHEY and SMNVEV (reference sequence). CDR3 sequence (DNA): TGTGCCAGCAGTTTTACGGCCGGACTAGCGGTCACCGGGGAGCTGTTTTTT. Residues: CASSFTAGLAVTGELFF.

The V call is TRBV11-2, the J call TRBJ2-3, with D unresolved. The germline CDR1 and CDR2 sequences are SGHAT and FQNNGV. This CDR3 region has 14 residues. Between the trimmed V and J ends, which lost 8 bases and 0 bases, there was a span of 12 bases. The CDR3 loop is CASGLSRSTDTQYF. CDR3 bases: TGTGCCAGCGGGTTATCTAGGAGCACAGATACGCAGTATTTT.

This clone came up once. V gene TRBV12-5 combines with J gene TRBJ2-1; 12 nucleotides agree with TRBD2. The J segment lost 7 bases and the V segment lost 1 base, leaving 8 bases of the junction unmatched. Germline V gives CDR1 LGHNT, CDR2 FRNRAP. The CDR3 runs to 17 residues. The CDR3 coding sequence is TGTGCTAGTGGTTTGGCCCTTCCCGGACTAGCGGGGAATGAGCAGTTCTTC. This codes for CASGLALPGLAGNEQFF.

The J gene is TRBJ1-5, the V gene TRBV12-5; the D gene is possibly TRBD1 (5 bases). The CDR3 totals 13 residues. Germline-derived CDR1 and CDR2 are LGHNT and FRNRAP. Trimming took 4 bases from V and 7 from J, leaving 11 bases between them. CDR3 protein: CASGSQGSQPQHF. Here the CDR3 DNA reads TGTGCTAGTGGTTCGCAGGGAAGCCAGCCCCAGCATTTT.

This clone was recorded only once. The rearrangement uses TRBV5-5 and TRBJ2-5; D possibly corresponds to TRBD2 (6 bases). The CDR3 extends over 16 amino acids. The V gene's germline CDR1 is SGHKS and CDR2 YYEKEE (reference sequence). V was shortened by 4 bases and J by 2 bases, with 18 bases between the two germline ends. This CDR3 reads CASSLEGLMDQETQYF. The CDR3 DNA reads TGTGCCAGCAGCCTTGAGGGACTGATGGATCAAGAGACCCAGTACTTC.

This chain connects TRBV6-1 to TRBJ1-2, with a tentative D call TRBD1 (5 bases). Germline V gene data show CDR1 as MNHNS and CDR2 as SASEGT. The CDR3 is made up of 11 amino acids. Trimming took off 7 bases at V and 4 bases at J, with 7 bases between the two ends. This CDR3 is CASTTAYGYTF. DNA of the CDR3: TGTGCCAGCACGACAGCCTATGGCTACACCTTC.

V usage is TRBV29-1 and J usage is TRBJ1-1; tentative D call: TRBD1 (5 bases). Trimming stripped 6 bases from V and 1 base from J, with 9 bases between. CDR1 and CDR2 (germline): SQVTM, ANQGSEA. CDR3 length: 12 residues. CDR3 DNA sequence: TGCAGCGTCGCTACAGGGAACACTGAAGCTTTCTTT. As protein: CSVATGNTEAFF.

This chain joins TRBV7-8 and TRBJ2-3, with D hard to call. This CDR3 comprises 15 residues. Trimming cost V 4 bases and J 4 bases, with 15 bases left between them. CDR1 SGHVS and CDR2 FQNEAQ come from the germline V gene. The CDR3 region has the DNA TGTGCCAGCAGCTCCTTAACCAGCCGGGCAGATACGCAGTATTTT. This gives the protein CASSSLTSRADTQYF.

This rearrangement joins TRBV27 to TRBJ2-5, with a possible D match to TRBD1 (6 bases). Trimming pared 3 bases from V and 7 bases from J, leaving 15 bases between. The CDR3 runs 14 residues. The germline V gene has CDR1 MNHEY and CDR2 SMNVEV (reference sequence). CDR3 nucleotides: TGTGCCAGCAGTTTGTTGGGGGCAGAGGGGACCCAGTACTTC. Protein product: CASSLLGAEGTQYF.

The chain uses TRBV23-1 and TRBJ2-3, with 9 nucleotides matching TRBD1. TRBV23-1 is an ORF, and what it does is uncertain. The CDR3 is 14 residues long. With 5 bases clipped from V and 3 bases from J, the junction kept 3 bases outside the gene matches. The CDR3 protein is CASSSGQGTDTQYF. The CDR3 DNA is TGCGCCAGCAGTTCCGGACAGGGGACAGATACGCAGTATTTT.

V usage is TRBV27 and J usage is TRBJ2-2, with 13 bases matching TRBD2. Looked up from germline, CDR1 is MNHEY and CDR2 is SMNVEV (reference sequence). The ends lost 5 bases at V and 6 bases at J; junction bases unmatched: 9. The CDR3 is made up of 17 amino acids. The CDR3 protein is CASSPWTSGRGAGELFF. The CDR3 DNA reads TGTGCCAGCAGTCCCTGGACTAGCGGGAGAGGGGCCGGGGAGCTGTTTTTT.

The rearrangement joins TRBV10-3 to TRBJ1-1; 9 bases are shared with TRBD1. The germline CDR1 and CDR2 sequences are ENHRY and SYGVKD. The CDR3 runs to 18 residues. V lost 2 bases and J lost 2; bases outside the gene matches: 12. The CDR3 sequence: CAISEGGTGSSLNTEAFF. CDR3 DNA: TGTGCCATCAGTGAGGGGGGGACAGGGAGCTCCTTAAACACTGAAGCTTTCTTT.

J is TRBJ2-7 and V is TRBV5-1; a weak D match, TRBD2 (7 bases). Per germline, CDR1 SGHRS and CDR2 YFSETQ. This CDR3 spans 14 amino acids. Trimming cost V 1 base and J 6 bases, with 14 bases left between them. The CDR3 loop is CASSLIFGGAEQYF. The DNA for the CDR3 is TGCGCCAGCAGCTTGATCTTTGGGGGGGCCGAGCAGTACTTC.